Listed here is a single T cell receptor beta chain. TCRdb's table, derived via immunoSEQ multiplex PCR, lists solely in-frame clones and lacks some. The top ten hold approximately 14% of the sample, which has about 80,000 clones, under 90% seen once. The source of the sample is a study of blood T cell repertoires in COVID-19. Germline assignment: CDR1 MDHEN and CDR2 SYDVKM. Deletions cut 6 bases from V and 2 bases from J, with 17 bases between. The CDR3 has 15 amino acids. This clonotype originated in a human donor in a cohort sampled during active COVID-19. This sequence joins TRBV28 and TRBJ2-7; TRBD1 is a possible D gene (6 bases). Sequencing input: peripheral blood. CDR3 residues: CASRTDRKEPYEQYF. CDR3 nucleotide sequence: TGTGCCAGCAGAACGGACAGAAAGGAACCCTACGAGCAGTACTTC. Full variable domain (rest looked up from reference TRBV28 and TRBJ2-7): DVKVTQSSRYLVKRTGEKVFLECVQDMDHENMFWYRQDPGLGLRLIYFSYDVKMKEKGDIPEGYSVSREKKERFSLILESASTNQTSMYLCASRTDRKEPYEQYFGPGTRLTVT.